The rows below give T cell receptor beta chains drawn from one sample of a study of OX40 agonist ivuxolimab in advanced cancers. Here immunoSEQ multiplex PCR was the method, and the copy in TCRdb shows in-frame clones only, minus some. Altogether more than 60,000 clones are present, about four fifths being singletons, with the ten largest covering around 3.3%. The source material was CD4+ or CD8+ T cells sorted from blood, sampled in a trial of the OX40 agonist ivuxolimab. Every receptor here comes from an adult with an advanced solid tumor such as melanoma, head and neck, liver or kidney cancer. CDR3s include the opening cysteine and the closing phenylalanine or tryptophan. Each record gives: V gene, J gene, clone size, D gene, CDR3 DNA, CDR3 protein. D genes are given only for firm matches. Rows give clone size only sometimes, using once, few, many, or a class for an expanded clone.

v_call: TRBV7-9
j_call: TRBJ2-2
clone_size: NA
d_call: TRBD1
cdr3_nt: TGTGCCAGCAGCCAAGGACAGGGGCTATCCGGGGAGCTGTTTTTT
cdr3_aa: CASSQGQGLSGELFF

v_call: TRBV9
j_call: TRBJ2-2
clone_size: NA
d_call: TRBD2
cdr3_nt: TGTGCCAGCAGCGTGACCGGGACTAGCGGGGCCCTGAACACCGGGGAGCTGTTTTTT
cdr3_aa: CASSVTGTSGALNTGELFF

v_call: TRBV19
j_call: TRBJ1-4
clone_size: NA
d_call: TRBD1
cdr3_nt: TGTGCCAGTAGTTCCATTAACCAGGGGGATAATGAAAAACTGTTTTTT
cdr3_aa: CASSSINQGDNEKLFF

v_call: TRBV19
j_call: TRBJ2-3
clone_size: NA
d_call: NA
cdr3_nt: TGTGCCAGTAGTATCCACGCGGGACAGCGGGGTACGCAGTATTTT
cdr3_aa: CASSIHAGQRGTQYF

v_call: TRBV5-4
j_call: TRBJ2-1
clone_size: once
d_call: NA
cdr3_nt: TGTGCCAGCAGCGATGGGGGGGGCAGCTCCTACAATGAGCAGTTCTTC
cdr3_aa: CASSDGGGSSYNEQFF

v_call: TRBV18
j_call: TRBJ2-1
clone_size: NA
d_call: TRBD2
cdr3_nt: TGTGCCAGCTCACCCGGGACTAGCGGTCGAATCGATGAGCAGTTCTTC
cdr3_aa: CASSPGTSGRIDEQFF

v_call: TRBV7-8
j_call: TRBJ2-3
clone_size: NA
d_call: NA
cdr3_nt: TGTGCCAGCAGCCGGAACACAGATACGCAGTATTTT
cdr3_aa: CASSRNTDTQYF

v_call: TRBV10-3
j_call: TRBJ1-2
clone_size: NA
d_call: NA
cdr3_nt: TGTGCCGTCAGTGATCCATCCGCGTCCTATGGCTACACCTTC
cdr3_aa: CAVSDPSASYGYTF

v_call: TRBV6-5
j_call: TRBJ1-1
clone_size: NA
d_call: NA
cdr3_nt: TGTGCCAGCACCCAGGAGTGGGGGACTGAAGCTTTCTTT
cdr3_aa: CASTQEWGTEAFF

v_call: TRBV12-5
j_call: TRBJ1-5
clone_size: NA
d_call: NA
cdr3_nt: TGTGCTAGTGCCCGGGAAAACAATCAGCCCCAGCATTTT
cdr3_aa: CASARENNQPQHF

v_call: TRBV11-2
j_call: TRBJ1-2
clone_size: few
d_call: TRBD1
cdr3_nt: TGTGCCAGCAGCTCTCTCCGGGACAGGGATAACTATGGCTACACCTTC
cdr3_aa: CASSSLRDRDNYGYTF

v_call: TRBV9
j_call: TRBJ2-5
clone_size: once
d_call: NA
cdr3_nt: TGTGCCAGCAGCGGAGGGCCCCAGGAGACCCAGTACTTC
cdr3_aa: CASSGGPQETQYF

v_call: TRBV2
j_call: TRBJ1-6
clone_size: NA
d_call: NA
cdr3_nt: TGTGCCAGCAGGCCCTACAGCAGCTCCTATAATTCACCCCTCCACTTT
cdr3_aa: CASRPYSSSYNSPLHF

v_call: TRBV28
j_call: TRBJ2-7
clone_size: NA
d_call: NA
cdr3_nt: TGTGCCAGCAGGCGGCGAAGGGGGGTACCGAACCGTAGGTTCTACGAGCAGTACTTC
cdr3_aa: CASRRRRGVPNRRFYEQYF

v_call: TRBV5-1
j_call: TRBJ2-1
clone_size: NA
d_call: NA
cdr3_nt: TGCGCCAGCAGCCCGGTCCCCGGGTCCTACAATGAGCAGTTCTTC
cdr3_aa: CASSPVPGSYNEQFF